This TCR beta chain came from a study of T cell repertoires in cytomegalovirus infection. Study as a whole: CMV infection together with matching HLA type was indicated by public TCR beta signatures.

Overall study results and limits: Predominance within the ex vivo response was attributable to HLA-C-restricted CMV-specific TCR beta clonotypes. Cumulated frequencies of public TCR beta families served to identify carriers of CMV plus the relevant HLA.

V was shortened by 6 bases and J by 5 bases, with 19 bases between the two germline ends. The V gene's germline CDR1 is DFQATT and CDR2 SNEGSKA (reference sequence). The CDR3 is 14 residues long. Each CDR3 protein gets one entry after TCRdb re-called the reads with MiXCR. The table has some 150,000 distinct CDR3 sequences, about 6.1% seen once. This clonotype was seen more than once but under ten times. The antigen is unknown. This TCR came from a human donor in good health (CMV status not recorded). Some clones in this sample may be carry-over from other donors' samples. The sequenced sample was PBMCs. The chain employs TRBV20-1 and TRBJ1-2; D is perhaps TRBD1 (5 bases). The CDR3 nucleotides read TGCAGTGCCCCCCCGGGGGGGAAGGGTTATGGCTACACCTTC. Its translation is CSAPPGGKGYGYTF.